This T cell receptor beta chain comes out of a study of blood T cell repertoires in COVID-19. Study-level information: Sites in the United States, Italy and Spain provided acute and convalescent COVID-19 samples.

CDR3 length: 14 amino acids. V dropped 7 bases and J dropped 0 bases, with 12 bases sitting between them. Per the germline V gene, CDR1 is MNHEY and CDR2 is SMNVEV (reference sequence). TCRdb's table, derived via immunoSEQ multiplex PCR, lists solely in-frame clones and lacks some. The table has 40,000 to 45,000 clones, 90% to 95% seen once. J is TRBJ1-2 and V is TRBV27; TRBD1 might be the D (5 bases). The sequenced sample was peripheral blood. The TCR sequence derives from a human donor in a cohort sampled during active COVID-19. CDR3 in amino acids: CASKRRATNYGYTF. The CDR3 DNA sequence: TGTGCCAGCAAACGCAGGGCCACTAACTATGGCTACACCTTC.